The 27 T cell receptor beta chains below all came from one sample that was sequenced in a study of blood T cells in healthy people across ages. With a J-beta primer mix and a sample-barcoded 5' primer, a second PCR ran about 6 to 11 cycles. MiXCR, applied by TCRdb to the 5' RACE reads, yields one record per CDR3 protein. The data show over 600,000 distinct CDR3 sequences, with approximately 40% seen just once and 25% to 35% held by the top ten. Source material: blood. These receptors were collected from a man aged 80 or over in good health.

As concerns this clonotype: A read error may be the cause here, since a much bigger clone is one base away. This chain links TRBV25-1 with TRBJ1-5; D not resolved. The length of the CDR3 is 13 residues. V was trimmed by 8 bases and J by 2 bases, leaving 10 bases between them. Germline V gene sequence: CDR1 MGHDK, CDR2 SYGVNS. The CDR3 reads CASAGWGNQPQHF. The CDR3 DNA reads TGTGCCAGCGCCGGGTGGGGCAATCAGCCCCAGCATTTT. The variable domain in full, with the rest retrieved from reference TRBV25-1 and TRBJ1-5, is EADIYQTPRYLVIGTGKKITLECSQTMGHDKMYWYQQDPGMELHLIHYSYGVNSTEKGDLSSESTVSRIRTEHFPLTLESARPSHTSQYLCASAGWGNQPQHFGDGTRLSIL.

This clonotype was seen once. This chain's CDR3 is CASSRLAGGHRGTQYF. Written as DNA, the CDR3 is TGTGCCAGCAGTCGACTAGCGGGGGGGCATAGAGGTACGCAGTATTTT. The chain has TRBV6-2 or TRBV6-3 and TRBJ2-3; 14 bases match TRBD2. Trimming removed 5 bases from V and 8 bases from J; junction bases left unmatched: 9. The germline gives CDR1 MNHEY, CDR2 SVGEGT. The CDR3 is 16 residues long.

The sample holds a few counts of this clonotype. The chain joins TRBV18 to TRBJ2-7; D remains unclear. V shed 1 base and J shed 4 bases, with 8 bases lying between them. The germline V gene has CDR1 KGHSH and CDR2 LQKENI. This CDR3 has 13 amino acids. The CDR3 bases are TGTGCCAGCTCACCACTACAAGAATACGAGCAGTACTTC. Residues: CASSPLQEYEQYF. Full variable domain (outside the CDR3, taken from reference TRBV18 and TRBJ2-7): NAGVMQNPRHLVRRRGQEARLRCSPMKGHSHVYWYRQLPEEGLKFMVYLQKENIIDESGMPKERFSAEFPKEGPSILRIQQVVRGDSAAYFCASSPLQEYEQYFGPGTRLTVT.

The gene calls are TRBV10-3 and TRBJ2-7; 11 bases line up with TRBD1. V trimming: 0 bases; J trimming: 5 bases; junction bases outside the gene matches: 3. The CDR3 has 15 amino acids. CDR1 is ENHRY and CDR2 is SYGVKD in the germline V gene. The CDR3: CAISESRDRGNEQYF. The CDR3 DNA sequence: TGTGCCATCAGTGAGTCTCGGGACAGGGGGAACGAGCAGTACTTC.

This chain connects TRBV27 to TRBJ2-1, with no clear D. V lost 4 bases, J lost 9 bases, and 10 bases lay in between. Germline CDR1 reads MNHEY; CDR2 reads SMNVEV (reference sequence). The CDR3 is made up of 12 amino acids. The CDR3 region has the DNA TGTGCCAGCAGTTATACTCACACTGAGCAGTTCTTC. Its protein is CASSYTHTEQFF.

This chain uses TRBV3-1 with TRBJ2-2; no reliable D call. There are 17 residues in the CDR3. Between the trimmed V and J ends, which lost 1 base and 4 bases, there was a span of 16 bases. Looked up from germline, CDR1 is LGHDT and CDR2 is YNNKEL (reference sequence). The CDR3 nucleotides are TGTGCCAGCAGCCAAGGTCTCCCAGGCAGAGGCACCGGGGAGCTGTTTTTT. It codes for CASSQGLPGRGTGELFF.

The CDR3 nucleotides read TGCGCCAGCAGCCGGGACCCCAATCAGCCCCAGCATTTT. Residues: CASSRDPNQPQHF. This chain links TRBV5-1 with TRBJ1-5, with D possibly matching TRBD1 (5 bases). V gave up 4 bases and J gave up 3 bases, with 8 bases separating them. Germline V lookup: CDR1 SGHRS, CDR2 YFSETQ. The CDR3 contains 13 residues.

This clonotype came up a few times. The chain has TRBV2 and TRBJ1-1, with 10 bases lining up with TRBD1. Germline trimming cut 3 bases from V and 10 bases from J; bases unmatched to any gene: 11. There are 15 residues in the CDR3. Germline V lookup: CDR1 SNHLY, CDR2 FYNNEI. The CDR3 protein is CASSEWGTGEFGAFF. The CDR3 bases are TGTGCCAGCAGTGAGTGGGGGACAGGGGAGTTCGGAGCTTTCTTT.

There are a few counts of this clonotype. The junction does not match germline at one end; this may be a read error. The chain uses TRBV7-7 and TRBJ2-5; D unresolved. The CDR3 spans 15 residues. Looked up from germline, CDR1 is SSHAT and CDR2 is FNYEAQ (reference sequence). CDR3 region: CASSLGQNRQETQYF. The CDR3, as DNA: TGTGCTAGCAGCTTAGGGCAGAACCGACAAGAGACCCAGTACTTC.

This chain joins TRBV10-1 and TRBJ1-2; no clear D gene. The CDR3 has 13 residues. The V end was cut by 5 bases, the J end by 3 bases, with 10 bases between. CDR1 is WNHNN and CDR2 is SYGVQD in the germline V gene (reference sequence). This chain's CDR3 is CASSKEEDYGYTF. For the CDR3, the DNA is TGCGCCAGCAGTAAAGAGGAGGACTATGGCTACACCTTC.

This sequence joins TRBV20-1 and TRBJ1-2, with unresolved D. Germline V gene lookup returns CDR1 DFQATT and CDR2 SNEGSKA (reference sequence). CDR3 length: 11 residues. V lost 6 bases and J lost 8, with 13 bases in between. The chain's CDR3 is CSANLIGGYTF. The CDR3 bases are TGCAGTGCCAACCTGATAGGGGGCTACACCTTC.

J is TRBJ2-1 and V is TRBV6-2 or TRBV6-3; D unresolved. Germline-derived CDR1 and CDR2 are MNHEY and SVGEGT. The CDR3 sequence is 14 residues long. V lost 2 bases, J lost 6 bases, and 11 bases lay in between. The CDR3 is CASSYPARSNEQFF. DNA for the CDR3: TGTGCCAGCAGTTACCCCGCCAGGAGCAATGAGCAGTTCTTC.

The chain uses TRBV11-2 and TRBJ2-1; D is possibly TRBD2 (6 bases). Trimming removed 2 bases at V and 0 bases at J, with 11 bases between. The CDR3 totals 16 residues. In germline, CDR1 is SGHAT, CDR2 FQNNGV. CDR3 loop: CASSLSERASYNEQFF. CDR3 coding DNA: TGTGCCAGCAGCTTATCCGAGCGGGCCTCCTACAATGAGCAGTTCTTC.

DNA of the CDR3: TGCAGTGCCCCACTAAACGCCTACAATGAGCAGTTCTTC. Encoded protein: CSAPLNAYNEQFF. This chain joins TRBV20-1 and TRBJ2-1; D call uncertain. Trimming left V 6 bases short and J 2 bases short, with 11 bases between. Germline V gene data show CDR1 as DFQATT and CDR2 as SNEGSKA (reference sequence). This CDR3 contains 13 residues.

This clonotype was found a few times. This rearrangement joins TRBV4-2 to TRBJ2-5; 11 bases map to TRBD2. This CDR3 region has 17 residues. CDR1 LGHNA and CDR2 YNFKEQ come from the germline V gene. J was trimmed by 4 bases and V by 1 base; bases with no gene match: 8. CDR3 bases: TGTGCCAGCAGCCAAGTAGCGGGGGGGCAGGGGGTAGAGACCCAGTACTTC. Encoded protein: CASSQVAGGQGVETQYF.

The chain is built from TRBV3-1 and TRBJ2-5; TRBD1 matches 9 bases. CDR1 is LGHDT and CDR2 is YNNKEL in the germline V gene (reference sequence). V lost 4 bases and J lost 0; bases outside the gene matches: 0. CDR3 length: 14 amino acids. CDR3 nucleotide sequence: TGTGCCAGCAGCCGGGACAGGGACCAAGAGACCCAGTACTTC. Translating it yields CASSRDRDQETQYF.

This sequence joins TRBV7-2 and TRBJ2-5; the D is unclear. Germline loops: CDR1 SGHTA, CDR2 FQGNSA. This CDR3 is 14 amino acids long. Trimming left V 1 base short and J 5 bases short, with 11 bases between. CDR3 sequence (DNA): TGTGCCAGCAGCTTAGGGTTAAGGGTGGAGACCCAGTACTTC. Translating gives CASSLGLRVETQYF.

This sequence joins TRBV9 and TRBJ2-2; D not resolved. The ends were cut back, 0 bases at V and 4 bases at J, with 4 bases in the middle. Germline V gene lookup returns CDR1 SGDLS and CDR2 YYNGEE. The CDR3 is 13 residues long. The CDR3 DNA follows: TGTGCCAGCAGCGTAGACATCACCGGGGAGCTGTTTTTT. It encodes CASSVDITGELFF.

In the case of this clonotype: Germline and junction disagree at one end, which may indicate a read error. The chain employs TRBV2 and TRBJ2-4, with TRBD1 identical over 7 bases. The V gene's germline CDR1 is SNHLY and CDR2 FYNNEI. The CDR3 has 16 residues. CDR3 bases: TGTGCCAGCAGTGAAGCAGGAGGCAGGGGGAAAACCATTCAGTACTTC. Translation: CASSEAGGRGKTIQYF.

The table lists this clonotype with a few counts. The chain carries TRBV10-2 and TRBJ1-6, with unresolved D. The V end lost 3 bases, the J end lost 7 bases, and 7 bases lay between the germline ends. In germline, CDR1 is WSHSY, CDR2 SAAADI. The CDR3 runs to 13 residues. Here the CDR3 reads CASSDVGNSPLHF. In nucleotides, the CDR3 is TGCGCCAGCAGTGATGTGGGGAATTCACCCCTCCACTTT.

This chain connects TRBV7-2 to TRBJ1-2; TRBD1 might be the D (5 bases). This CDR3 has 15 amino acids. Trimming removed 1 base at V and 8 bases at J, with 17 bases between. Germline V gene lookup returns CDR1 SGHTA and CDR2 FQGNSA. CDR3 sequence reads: CASSLEGTGTRGYTF. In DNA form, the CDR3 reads TGTGCCAGCAGCTTAGAAGGGACCGGAACACGGGGCTACACCTTC.

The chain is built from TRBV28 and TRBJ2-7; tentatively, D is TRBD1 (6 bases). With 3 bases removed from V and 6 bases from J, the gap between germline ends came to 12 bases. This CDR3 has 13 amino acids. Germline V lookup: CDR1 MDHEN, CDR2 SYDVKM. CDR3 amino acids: CASSFGTNSEQYF. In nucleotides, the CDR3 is TGTGCCAGCAGTTTTGGGACAAATAGCGAGCAGTACTTC.

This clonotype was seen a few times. CDR3 sequence (DNA): TGCAGCGCTTACTATAGCTCCTACGAGCAGTACTTC. Translated: CSAYYSSYEQYF. The J gene is TRBJ2-7, the V gene TRBV29-1; no firm D call. Germline V gene sequence: CDR1 SQVTM, CDR2 ANQGSEA. The CDR3 totals 12 residues. V shed 7 bases and J shed 0 bases, with 10 bases lying between them.

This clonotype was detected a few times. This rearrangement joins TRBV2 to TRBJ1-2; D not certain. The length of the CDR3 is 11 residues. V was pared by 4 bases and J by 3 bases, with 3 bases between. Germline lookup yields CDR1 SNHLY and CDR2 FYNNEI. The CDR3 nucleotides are TGTGCCAGCAGTGGGGACTATGGCTACACCTTC. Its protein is CASSGDYGYTF. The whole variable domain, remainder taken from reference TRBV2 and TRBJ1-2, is EPEVTQTPSHQVTQMGQEVILRCVPISNHLYFYWYRQILGQKVEFLVSFYNNEISEKSEIFDDQFSVERPDGSNFTLKIRSTKLEDSAMYFCASSGDYGYTFGSGTRLTVV.

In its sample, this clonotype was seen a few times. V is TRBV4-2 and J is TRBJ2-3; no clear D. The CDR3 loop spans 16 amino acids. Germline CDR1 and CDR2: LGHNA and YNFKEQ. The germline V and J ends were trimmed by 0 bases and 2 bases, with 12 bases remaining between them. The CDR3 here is CASSQEAPKVTDTQYF. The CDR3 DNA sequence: TGTGCCAGCAGCCAAGAGGCCCCTAAAGTCACAGATACGCAGTATTTT.

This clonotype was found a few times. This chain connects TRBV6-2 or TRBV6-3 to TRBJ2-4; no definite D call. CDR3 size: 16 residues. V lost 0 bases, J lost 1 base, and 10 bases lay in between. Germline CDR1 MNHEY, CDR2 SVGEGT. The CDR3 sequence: CASSYSSPVAKNIQYF. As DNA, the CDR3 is TGTGCCAGCAGTTACTCGAGCCCCGTTGCCAAAAACATTCAGTACTTC.

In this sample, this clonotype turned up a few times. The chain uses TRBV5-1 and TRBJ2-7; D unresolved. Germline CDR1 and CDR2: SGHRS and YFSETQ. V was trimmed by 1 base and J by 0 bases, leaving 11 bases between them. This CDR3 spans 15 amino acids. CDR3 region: CASSLTDQTSYEQYF. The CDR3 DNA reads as TGCGCCAGCAGCTTGACGGACCAAACCTCCTACGAGCAGTACTTC.